Listed below are T cell receptor beta chains from one sample, sequenced in a study of beta chain features in type 1 diabetes. The repertoire was sequenced with immunoSEQ multiplex PCR; TCRdb's copy has only in-frame clones and lacks some. Here the sample spans approximately 730,000 clones, around an eighth being singletons. What was sequenced was naive CD4+ T cells from blood. The source is a man aged 18 to 30 with type 1 diabetes. CDR3s include the opening cysteine and the closing phenylalanine or tryptophan. The order of the fields is J gene, V gene, CDR3 protein.

TRBJ1-3	TRBV6-5	CASGQANSGNTIYF
TRBJ2-2	TRBV7-9	CASSPGGDTGELFF
TRBJ2-5	TRBV10-3	CAIMAGRDEKTQYF
TRBJ2-5	TRBV10-2	CASSESGTRARETQYF
TRBJ2-1	TRBV12-5	CASGLVDKEGNRSEQFF
TRBJ2-6	TRBV5-1	CASMLSSGANVLTF
TRBJ1-2	TRBV30	CAWTPPQVGGYTF
TRBJ1-2	TRBV30	CAWSVGPNYGYTF
TRBJ1-1	TRBV29-1	CSVSRHTGTMNTEAFF
TRBJ2-7	TRBV13	CASSYRQGFNEQYF
TRBJ2-1	TRBV9	CASSLRDRGSDEQFF
TRBJ1-2	TRBV29-1	CSVEPRLQFYGYTF
TRBJ2-1	TRBV5-6	CASRYAGSHEQFF
TRBJ1-5	TRBV19	CASSTRNQPQHF
TRBJ2-3	TRBV5-1	CASSRGGFTDTQYF
TRBJ1-4	TRBV13	CASSRTGLANEKLFF
TRBJ1-2	TRBV27	CASSIRLNYGYTF
TRBJ1-1	TRBV25-1	CASRSGSGTEAFF
TRBJ2-5	TRBV7-9	CASSRQRGAEETQYF
TRBJ2-5	TRBV2	CASLVVIQETQYF
TRBJ1-1	TRBV18	CASSPPGSGETEAFF
TRBJ2-7	TRBV6-6	CASNVQETSDEQYF
TRBJ1-5	TRBV7-2	CASSLGTGGAVGNQPQHF
TRBJ1-1	TRBV5-1	CASSSRMNTEAFF
TRBJ1-4	TRBV6-5	CASMQPGDEKLFF
TRBJ2-1	TRBV14	CASSPTSGGAAEQFF
TRBJ1-5	TRBV7-2	CASSPGGAGGQPQHF
TRBJ2-5	TRBV19	CASSTTGGKTQYF
TRBJ1-2	TRBV28	CASSETGNYGYTF
TRBJ1-2	TRBV6-5	CASSYSRENYGYTF
TRBJ2-7	TRBV27	CASSLSMLPEPYEQYF
TRBJ2-3	TRBV9	CASSVSPDPDTQYF
TRBJ2-5	TRBV5-1	CASRGEVETQYF
TRBJ2-7	TRBV28	CASPKQGQSYEQYF